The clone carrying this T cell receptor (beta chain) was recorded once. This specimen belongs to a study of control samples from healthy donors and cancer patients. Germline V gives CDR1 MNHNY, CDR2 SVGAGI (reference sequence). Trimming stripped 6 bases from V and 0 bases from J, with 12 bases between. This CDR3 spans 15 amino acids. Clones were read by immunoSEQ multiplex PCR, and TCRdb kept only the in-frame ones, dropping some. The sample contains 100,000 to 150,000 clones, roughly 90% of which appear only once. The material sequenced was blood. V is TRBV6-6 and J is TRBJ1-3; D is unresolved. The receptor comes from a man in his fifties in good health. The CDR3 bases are TGTGCCAGCAGAACCGCTTGGGACTCTGGAAACACCATATATTTT. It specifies CASRTAWDSGNTIYF.